A selection of T cell receptor beta chains follows, all from one sample in a study of T cell responses to AZD1222 COVID-19 vaccine. Profiled with immunoSEQ multiplex PCR; TCRdb holds only in-frame clones, not every one. The sample yields 140,000 to 150,000 clones, about 92% seen once. Sequencing used peripheral blood, obtained on day 0 of AZD1222 vaccination. These receptor sequences come from an adult in good health. Both conserved end residues are part of each CDR3. D genes are given only for firm matches. The size of a clone is reported for some rows only, either as once, few or many, or as a class for expanded clones.

>TRBV11-2|TRBJ2-7|once|TRBD1
CASSRRDRGGIEQYF
TGTGCCAGCAGCCGCCGGGACAGGGGAGGAATCGAGCAGTACTTC
>TRBV11-2|TRBJ2-3|NA|NA
CASSRARGSTDTQYF
TGTGCCAGCAGCCGCGCTAGGGGGAGCACAGATACGCAGTATTTT
>TRBV27|TRBJ1-6|NA|TRBD1
CASSFERDRVRPTGSPLHF
TGTGCCAGCAGTTTCGAGAGAGACAGGGTCCGGCCTACGGGTTCACCCCTCCACTTT
>TRBV29-1|TRBJ1-2|NA|TRBD1
CSGQGSGYGYTF
TGCAGCGGACAGGGTAGTGGCTATGGCTACACCTTC
>TRBV19|TRBJ1-1|NA|NA
CASSLPGISTEAFF
TGTGCCAGTAGTTTACCGGGGATAAGCACTGAAGCTTTCTTT
>TRBV5-1|TRBJ2-2|NA|NA
CASSLVETGELFF
TGCGCCAGCAGCTTGGTTGAAACCGGGGAGCTGTTTTTT
>TRBV29-1|TRBJ2-2|NA|NA
CSVEDGTFANTGELFF
TGCAGCGTTGAAGACGGGACATTCGCGAACACCGGGGAGCTGTTTTTT
>TRBV5-1|TRBJ2-7|once|TRBD1
CASSLSQGNSYEQYF
TGCGCCAGCAGCTTATCACAGGGGAACTCCTACGAGCAGTACTTC
>TRBV30|TRBJ2-1|NA|TRBD2
CAWSSTSGNEQFF
TGTGCCTGGAGTTCCACTAGCGGCAATGAGCAGTTCTTC
>TRBV29-1|TRBJ1-3|NA|TRBD1
CSVVGTELSGNTIYF
TGCAGCGTTGTAGGGACAGAACTGTCTGGAAACACCATATATTTT
>TRBV5-4|TRBJ2-2|NA|NA
CASSPSPARAAETTGELFF
TGTGCCAGCAGCCCATCACCCGCCCGGGCCGCCGAAACGACCGGGGAGCTGTTTTTT
>TRBV24-1|TRBJ2-5|NA|NA
CATSDPRSGRETQYF
TGTGCCACCAGTGATCCCCGTTCAGGGAGGGAGACCCAGTACTTC
>TRBV24-1|TRBJ2-3|NA|NA
CATSDPRQTDTQYF
TGTGCCACCAGTGACCCACGACAGACAGATACGCAGTATTTT
>TRBV4-1|TRBJ2-3|once|TRBD2
CASSHQTSGGGDTQYF
TGCGCCAGCAGCCATCAGACTAGCGGGGGTGGAGATACGCAGTATTTT
>TRBV15|TRBJ2-7|NA|NA
CATQFQAERSFEQYF
TGTGCCACCCAATTTCAAGCGGAGAGGAGCTTTGAGCAGTACTTC
>TRBV4-1|TRBJ2-1|NA|NA
CASSQRGYRESHNEQFF
TGCGCCAGCAGCCAAAGGGGGTACAGGGAATCCCACAATGAGCAGTTCTTC
>TRBV5-1|TRBJ1-5|NA|NA
CASSLGTFSNQPQHF
TGCGCCAGCAGCTTGGGTACATTTAGCAATCAGCCCCAGCATTTT
>TRBV10-3|TRBJ2-3|NA|TRBD2
CAISLAGGPDTQYF
TGTGCCATCAGTCTAGCGGGAGGGCCGGATACGCAGTATTTT
>TRBV6-5|TRBJ1-2|once|NA
CASSYGGKYTF
TGTGCCAGCAGTTACGGGGGGAAGTATACCTTC
>TRBV30|TRBJ1-1|NA|NA
CAWSVIRAEAFF
TGTGCCTGGAGTGTAATCAGGGCTGAAGCTTTCTTT
>TRBV30|TRBJ2-2|NA|TRBD2
CAWRLRGLADTGELFF
TGTGCCTGGAGACTCAGGGGACTAGCCGACACCGGGGAGCTGTTTTTT
>TRBV10-3|TRBJ2-1|NA|TRBD2
CAISGPAGLAEGYNEQFF
TGTGCCATCAGTGGGCCCGCGGGCCTAGCGGAAGGCTACAATGAGCAGTTCTTC
>TRBV7-3|TRBJ2-2|NA|TRBD1
CASSLLQGAGELFF
TGTGCCAGCAGCTTATTACAGGGGGCCGGGGAGCTGTTTTTT
>TRBV18|TRBJ1-2|NA|TRBD1
CASSPPTGLGYTF
TGTGCCAGCTCACCACCGACAGGGCTCGGGTACACCTTC
>TRBV5-1|TRBJ2-7|few|TRBD1
CASSLVVGTGGVNEQYF
TGCGCCAGCAGCTTGGTGGTAGGGACAGGGGGCGTCAACGAGCAGTACTTC
>TRBV6-5|TRBJ1-3|NA|NA
CASRVHPEDAIYF
TGTGCCAGCCGGGTCCATCCCGAGGATGCCATATATTTT
>TRBV9|TRBJ1-6|NA|NA
CASSVEGEPLHF
TGTGCCAGCAGCGTAGAGGGGGAACCCCTCCACTTT
>TRBV5-5|TRBJ2-3|NA|NA
CASSPAPSDTQYF
TGTGCCAGCAGCCCCGCTCCGTCAGATACGCAGTATTTT
>TRBV4-1|TRBJ1-4|NA|NA
CASSRRRGNEKLFF
TGCGCCAGCAGTCGCAGAAGGGGTAATGAAAAACTGTTTTTT
>TRBV5-1|TRBJ2-3|NA|NA
CASSLEATDTQYF
TGCGCCAGCAGCTTGGAGGCCACAGATACGCAGTATTTT
>TRBV2|TRBJ1-1|NA|NA
CASRRVNTEAFF
TGTGCCAGCAGAAGGGTGAACACTGAAGCTTTCTTT
>TRBV7-9|TRBJ2-1|NA|TRBD2
CASSLATTSGSYSYNEQFF
TGTGCCAGCAGCTTAGCCACTACTAGCGGGTCCTACTCCTACAATGAGCAGTTCTTC
>TRBV19|TRBJ1-4|NA|NA
CASSAQSATNEKLFF
TGTGCCAGTAGTGCCCAGAGTGCAACTAATGAAAAACTGTTTTTT
>TRBV19|TRBJ2-7|NA|TRBD2
CASSTTSGGYEQYF
TGTGCCAGTAGTACCACTAGCGGGGGTTACGAGCAGTACTTC
>TRBV5-5|TRBJ2-7|NA|TRBD2
CASSLQLASRHEQYF
TGTGCCAGCAGCTTGCAACTAGCGAGCCGGCACGAGCAGTACTTC
>TRBV2|TRBJ2-7|NA|TRBD1
CASKSDRVYEQYF
TGTGCCAGCAAATCGGACAGGGTCTACGAGCAGTACTTC
>TRBV9|TRBJ1-1|NA|NA
CASSVRVNSGEAFF
TGTGCCAGCAGCGTAAGAGTCAACAGTGGGGAAGCTTTCTTT
>TRBV5-1|TRBJ2-7|NA|NA
CASSPRRQESTYEQYF
TGCGCCAGCAGCCCCCGGAGACAGGAGTCGACCTACGAGCAGTACTTC
>TRBV6-5|TRBJ2-5|NA|TRBD1
CASSTLGTGGETQYF
TGTGCCAGCAGCACACTGGGGACAGGGGGCGAGACCCAGTACTTC